This T cell receptor (beta chain) is drawn from a study of cytomegalovirus exposure and HLA in healthy donors. For the study at large: Assignment to the Caucasian-associated ancestry cluster applied to around 80% of the approximately 360 genotyped donors.

All donors participated as healthy donors of bone marrow. A note on this clone: The antigen remains unidentified.

General study results and limits: About 87% or about 30% of the time was how often most TCR beta V segments were productive, according to an earlier analysis. A few chains tied to CMV proved CMV antigen-specific in vitro.

PCR used 60 Vbeta primers and 13 Jbeta primers. Clones were sequenced by immunoSEQ multiplex PCR, and TCRdb holds only the in-frame ones, with some missing. The repertoire holds approximately 150,000 clones, with 88% as singletons. The CDR3 contains 16 residues. CDR1 and CDR2 from the germline V gene are SGHTA and FQGNSA. V lost 5 bases and J lost 2, with 19 bases in between. Sequenced material: PBMCs. The chain recombines TRBV7-2 with TRBJ2-7; D may be TRBD2 (7 bases). The TCR was taken from a woman aged 40 to 50 in good health and CMV-seronegative. CDR3 amino acids: CASSLRGGQWAYEQYF. In nucleotides, the CDR3 is TGTGCCAGCAGCCTGAGGGGGGGACAATGGGCCTACGAGCAGTACTTC.